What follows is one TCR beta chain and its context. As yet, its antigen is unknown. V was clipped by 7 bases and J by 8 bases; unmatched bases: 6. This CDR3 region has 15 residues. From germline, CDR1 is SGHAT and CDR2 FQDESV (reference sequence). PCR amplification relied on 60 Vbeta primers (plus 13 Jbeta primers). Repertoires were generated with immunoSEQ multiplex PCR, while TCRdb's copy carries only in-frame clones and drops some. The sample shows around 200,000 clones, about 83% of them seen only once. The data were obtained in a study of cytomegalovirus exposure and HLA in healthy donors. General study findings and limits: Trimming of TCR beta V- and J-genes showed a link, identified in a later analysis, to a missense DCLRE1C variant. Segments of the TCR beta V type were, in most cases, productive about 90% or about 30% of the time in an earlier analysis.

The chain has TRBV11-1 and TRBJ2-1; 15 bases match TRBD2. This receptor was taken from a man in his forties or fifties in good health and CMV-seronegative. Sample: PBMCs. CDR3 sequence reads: CASTRGLAGGDEQFF. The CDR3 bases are TGTGCCAGCACCCGTGGACTAGCGGGGGGGGATGAGCAGTTCTTC. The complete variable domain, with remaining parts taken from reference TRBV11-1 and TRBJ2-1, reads EAEVAQSPRYKITEKSQAVAFWCDPISGHATLYWYRQILGQGPELLVQFQDESVVDDSQLPKDRFSAERLKGVDSTLKIQPAELGDSAMYLCASTRGLAGGDEQFFGPGTRLTVL.